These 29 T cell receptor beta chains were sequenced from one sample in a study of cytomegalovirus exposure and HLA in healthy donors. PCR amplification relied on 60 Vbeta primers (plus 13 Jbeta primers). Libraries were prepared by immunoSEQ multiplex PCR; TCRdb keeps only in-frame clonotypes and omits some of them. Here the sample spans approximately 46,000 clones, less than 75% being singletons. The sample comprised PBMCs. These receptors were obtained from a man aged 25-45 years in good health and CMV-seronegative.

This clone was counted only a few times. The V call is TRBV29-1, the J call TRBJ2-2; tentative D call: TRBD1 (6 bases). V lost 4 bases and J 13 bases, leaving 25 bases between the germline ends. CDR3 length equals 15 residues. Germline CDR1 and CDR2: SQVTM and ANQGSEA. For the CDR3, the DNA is TGCAGCGTTGCGTGGGGGCGGACCCCCATCGAGGGGCTGTTTTTT. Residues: CSVAWGRTPIEGLFF.

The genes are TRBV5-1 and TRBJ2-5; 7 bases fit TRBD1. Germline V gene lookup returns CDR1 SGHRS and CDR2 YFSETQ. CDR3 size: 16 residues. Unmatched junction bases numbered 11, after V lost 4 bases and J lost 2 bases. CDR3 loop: CASSRKTGLGQETQYF. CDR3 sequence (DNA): TGCGCCAGCAGCAGGAAGACAGGGCTAGGGCAAGAGACCCAGTACTTC.

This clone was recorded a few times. This CDR3 reads CASREREGDNEQFF. DNA of the CDR3: TGCGCCAGCAGGGAGCGGGAGGGGGACAATGAGCAGTTCTTC. The chain is built from TRBV10-1 and TRBJ2-1; 10 nucleotides align to TRBD2. The J segment lost 5 bases and the V segment lost 6 bases, leaving 4 bases of the junction unmatched. Germline V CDR1 and CDR2: WNHNN, SYGVQD (reference sequence). The CDR3 spans 14 residues.

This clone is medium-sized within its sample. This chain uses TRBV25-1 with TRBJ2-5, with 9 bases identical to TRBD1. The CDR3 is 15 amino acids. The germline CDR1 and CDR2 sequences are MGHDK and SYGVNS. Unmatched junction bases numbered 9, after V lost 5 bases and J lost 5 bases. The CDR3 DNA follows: TGTGCCAGCAGTACACCGGGACAGGGAGGGGAGACCCAGTACTTC. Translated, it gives CASSTPGQGGETQYF.

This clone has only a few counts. DNA for the CDR3: TGTGCCAGCAGCCCCCTTTACAGGGGAACTAATGAAAAACTGTTTTTT. Protein sequence: CASSPLYRGTNEKLFF. The chain carries TRBV9 and TRBJ1-4; 7 bases align to TRBD1. This CDR3 contains 16 residues. Germline CDR1 is SGDLS and CDR2 is YYNGEE. The ends lost 4 bases at V and 1 base at J; junction bases unmatched: 7. Full variable domain (remainder filled in from reference TRBV9 and TRBJ1-4): DSGVTQTPKHLITATGQRVTLRCSPRSGDLSVYWYQQSLDQGLQFLIQYYNGEERAKGNILERFSAQQFPDLHSELNLSSLELGDSALYFCASSPLYRGTNEKLFFGSGTQLSVL.

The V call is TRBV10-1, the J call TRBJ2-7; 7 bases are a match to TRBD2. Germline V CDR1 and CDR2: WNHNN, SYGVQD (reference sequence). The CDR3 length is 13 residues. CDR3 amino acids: CVRIAGDHYEQYF. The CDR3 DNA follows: TGCGTCCGCATTGCGGGGGACCACTACGAGCAGTACTTC.

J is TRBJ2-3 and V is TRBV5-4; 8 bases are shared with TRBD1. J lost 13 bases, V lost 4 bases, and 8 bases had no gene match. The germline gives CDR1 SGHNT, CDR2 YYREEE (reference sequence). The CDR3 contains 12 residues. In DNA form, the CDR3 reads TGTGCCAGCAGCAAAGACAGGGGCTTTAAGTATTTT. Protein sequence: CASSKDRGFKYF.

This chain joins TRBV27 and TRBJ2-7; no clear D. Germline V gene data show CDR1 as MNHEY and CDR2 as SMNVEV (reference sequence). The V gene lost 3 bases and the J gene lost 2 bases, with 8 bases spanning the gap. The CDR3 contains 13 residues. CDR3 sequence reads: CASSFGLTYEQYF. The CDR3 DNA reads TGTGCCAGCAGTTTTGGCTTAACCTACGAGCAGTACTTC.

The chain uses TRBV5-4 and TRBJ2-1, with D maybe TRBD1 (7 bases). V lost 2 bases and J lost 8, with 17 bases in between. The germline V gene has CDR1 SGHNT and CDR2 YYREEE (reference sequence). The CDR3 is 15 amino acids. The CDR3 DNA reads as TGTGCCAGCAGCTTAAGGCAGGGGGGAAGCGATGAGCAGTTCTTC. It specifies CASSLRQGGSDEQFF.

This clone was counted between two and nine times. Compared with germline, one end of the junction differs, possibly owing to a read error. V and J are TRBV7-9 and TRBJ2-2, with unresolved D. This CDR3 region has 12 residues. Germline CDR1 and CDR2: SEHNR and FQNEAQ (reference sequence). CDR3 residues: CSSSPPLGELFF. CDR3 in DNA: TGTTCCAGCAGCCCCCCTCTCGGGGAGCTGTTTTTT.

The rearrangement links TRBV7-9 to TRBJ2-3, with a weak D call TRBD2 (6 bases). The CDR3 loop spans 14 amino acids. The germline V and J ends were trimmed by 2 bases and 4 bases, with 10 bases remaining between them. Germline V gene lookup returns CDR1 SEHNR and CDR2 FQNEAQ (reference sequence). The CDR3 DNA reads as TGTGCCAGCAGCTTAACTAGCCCAGCAGATACGCAGTATTTT. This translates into CASSLTSPADTQYF.

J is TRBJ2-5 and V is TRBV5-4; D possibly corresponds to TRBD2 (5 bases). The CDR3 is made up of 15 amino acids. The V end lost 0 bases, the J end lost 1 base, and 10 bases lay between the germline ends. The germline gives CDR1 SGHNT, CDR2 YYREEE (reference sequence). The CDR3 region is CASSLAPTIQETQYF. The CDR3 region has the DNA TGTGCCAGCAGCTTGGCCCCGACTATCCAAGAGACCCAGTACTTC.

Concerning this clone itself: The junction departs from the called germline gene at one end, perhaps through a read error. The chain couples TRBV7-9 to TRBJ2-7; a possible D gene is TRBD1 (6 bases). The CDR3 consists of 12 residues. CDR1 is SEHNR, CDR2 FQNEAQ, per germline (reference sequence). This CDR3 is CSSTQQGNEQYF. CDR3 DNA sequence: TGTTCCAGCACTCAGCAGGGGAACGAGCAGTACTTC.

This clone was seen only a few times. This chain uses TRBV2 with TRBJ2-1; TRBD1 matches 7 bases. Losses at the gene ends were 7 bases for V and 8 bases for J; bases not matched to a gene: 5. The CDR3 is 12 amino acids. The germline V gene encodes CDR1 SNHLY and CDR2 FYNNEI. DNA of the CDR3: TGTGCCAGCATCAGGGACAGCTATGAGCAGTTCTTC. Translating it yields CASIRDSYEQFF.

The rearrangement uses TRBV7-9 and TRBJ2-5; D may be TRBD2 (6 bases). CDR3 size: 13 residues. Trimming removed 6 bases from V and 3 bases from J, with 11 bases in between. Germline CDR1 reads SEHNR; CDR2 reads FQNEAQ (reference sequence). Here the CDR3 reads CASRLGLEETQYF. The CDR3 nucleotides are TGTGCCAGCAGGCTGGGACTTGAAGAGACCCAGTACTTC.

The CDR3 reads CAWSVRGGQGGYTF. The CDR3 region has the DNA TGTGCCTGGAGTGTACGCGGGGGGCAGGGTGGCTACACCTTC. The chain joins TRBV30 to TRBJ1-2, with D perhaps matching TRBD1 (6 bases). The CDR3 loop spans 14 amino acids. Germline V gene lookup returns CDR1 GTSNPN and CDR2 SVGIG (reference sequence). V lost 0 bases to trimming and J lost 7 bases, with 15 bases between them.

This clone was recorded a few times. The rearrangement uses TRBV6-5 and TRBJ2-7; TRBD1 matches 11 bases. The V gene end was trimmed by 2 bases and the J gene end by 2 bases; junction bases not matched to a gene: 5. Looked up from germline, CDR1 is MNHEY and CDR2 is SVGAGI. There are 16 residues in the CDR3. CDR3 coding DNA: TGTGCCAGCAGTTACGCCCCGGGACAGGGGGCCTACGAGCAGTACTTC. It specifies CASSYAPGQGAYEQYF.

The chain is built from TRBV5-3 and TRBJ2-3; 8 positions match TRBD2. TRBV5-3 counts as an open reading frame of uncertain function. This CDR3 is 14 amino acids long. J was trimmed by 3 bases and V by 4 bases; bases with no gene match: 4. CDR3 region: CARSPPSGTDTQYF. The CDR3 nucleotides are TGTGCCAGAAGCCCCCCTAGCGGGACAGATACGCAGTATTTT.

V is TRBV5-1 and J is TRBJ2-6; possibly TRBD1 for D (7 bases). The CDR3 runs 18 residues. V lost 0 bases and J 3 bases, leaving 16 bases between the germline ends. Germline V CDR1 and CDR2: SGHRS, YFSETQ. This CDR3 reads CASSLEPQGTDGANVLTF. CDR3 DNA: TGCGCCAGCAGCTTGGAACCACAGGGGACTGATGGGGCCAACGTCCTGACTTTC. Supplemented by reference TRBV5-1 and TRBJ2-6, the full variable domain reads KAGVTQTPRYLIKTRGQQVTLSCSPISGHRSVSWYQQTPGQGLQFLFEYFSETQRNKGNFPGRFSGRQFSNSRSEMNVSTLELGDSALYLCASSLEPQGTDGANVLTFGAGSRLTVL.

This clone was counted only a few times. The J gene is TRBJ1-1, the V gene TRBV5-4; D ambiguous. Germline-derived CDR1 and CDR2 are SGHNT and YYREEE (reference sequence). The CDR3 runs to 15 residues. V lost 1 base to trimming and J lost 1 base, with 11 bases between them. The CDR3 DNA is TGTGCCAGCAGCTTGAATCCTGCGTCGAACACTGAAGCTTTCTTT. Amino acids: CASSLNPASNTEAFF. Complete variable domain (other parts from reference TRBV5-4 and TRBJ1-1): ETGVTQSPTHLIKTRGQQVTLRCSSQSGHNTVSWYQQALGQGPQFIFQYYREEENGRGNFPPRFSGLQFPNYSSELNVNALELDDSALYLCASSLNPASNTEAFFGQGTRLTVV.

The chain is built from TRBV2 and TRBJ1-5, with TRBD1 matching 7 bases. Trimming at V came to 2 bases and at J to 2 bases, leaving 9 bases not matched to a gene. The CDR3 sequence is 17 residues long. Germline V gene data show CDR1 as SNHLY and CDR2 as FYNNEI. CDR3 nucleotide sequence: TGTGCCAGCAGTGAATCAGGACGACAGGGCCGCAATCAGCCCCAGCATTTT. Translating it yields CASSESGRQGRNQPQHF.

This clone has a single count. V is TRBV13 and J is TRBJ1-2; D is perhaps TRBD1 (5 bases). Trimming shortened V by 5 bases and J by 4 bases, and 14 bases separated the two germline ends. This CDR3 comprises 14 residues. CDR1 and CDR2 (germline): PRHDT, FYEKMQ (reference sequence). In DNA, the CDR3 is TGTGCCAGCAGCCGACACGGGGGACCCTATGGCTACACCTTC. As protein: CASSRHGGPYGYTF. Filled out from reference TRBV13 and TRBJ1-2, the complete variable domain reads AAGVIQSPRHLIKEKRETATLKCYPIPRHDTVYWYQQGPGQDPQFLISFYEKMQSDKGSIPDRFSAQQFSDYHSELNMSSLELGDSALYFCASSRHGGPYGYTFGSGTRLTVV.

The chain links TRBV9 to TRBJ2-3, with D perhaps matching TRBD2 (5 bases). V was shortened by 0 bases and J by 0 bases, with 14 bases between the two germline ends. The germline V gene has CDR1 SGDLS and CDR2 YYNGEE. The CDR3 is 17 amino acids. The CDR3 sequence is CASSVASGRPSTDTQYF. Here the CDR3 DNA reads TGTGCCAGCAGCGTAGCTTCGGGGAGACCTAGCACAGATACGCAGTATTTT.

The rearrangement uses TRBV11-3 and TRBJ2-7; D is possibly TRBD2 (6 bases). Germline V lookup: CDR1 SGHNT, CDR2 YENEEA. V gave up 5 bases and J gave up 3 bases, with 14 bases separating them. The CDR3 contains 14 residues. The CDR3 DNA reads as TGTGCCAGCAGCCCCCGGACGGGGGACTACGAGCAGTACTTC. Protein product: CASSPRTGDYEQYF.

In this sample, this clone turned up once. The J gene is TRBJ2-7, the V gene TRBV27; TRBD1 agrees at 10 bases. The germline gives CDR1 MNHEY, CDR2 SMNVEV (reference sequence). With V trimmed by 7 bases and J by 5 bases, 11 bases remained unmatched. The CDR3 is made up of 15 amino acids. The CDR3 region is CASNRQGANYHEQYF. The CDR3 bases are TGTGCCAGCAACAGACAGGGGGCGAACTACCACGAGCAGTACTTC.

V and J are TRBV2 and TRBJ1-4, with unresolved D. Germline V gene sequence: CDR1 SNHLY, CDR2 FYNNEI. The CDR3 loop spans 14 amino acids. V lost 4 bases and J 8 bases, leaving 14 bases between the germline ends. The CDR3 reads CASSVPLSREKLFF. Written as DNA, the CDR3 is TGTGCCAGCAGTGTTCCCCTATCGAGAGAAAAACTGTTTTTT. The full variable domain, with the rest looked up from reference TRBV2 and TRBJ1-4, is EPEVTQTPSHQVTQMGQEVILRCVPISNHLYFYWYRQILGQKVEFLVSFYNNEISEKSEIFDDQFSVERPDGSNFTLKIRSTKLEDSAMYFCASSVPLSREKLFFGSGTQLSVL.

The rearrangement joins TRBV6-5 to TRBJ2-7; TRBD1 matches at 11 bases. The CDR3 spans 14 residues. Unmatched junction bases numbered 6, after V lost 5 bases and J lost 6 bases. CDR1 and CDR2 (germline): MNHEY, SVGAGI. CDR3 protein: CASSNRDRGFEQYF. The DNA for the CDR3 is TGTGCCAGCAGTAACCGGGACAGGGGGTTCGAGCAGTACTTC.

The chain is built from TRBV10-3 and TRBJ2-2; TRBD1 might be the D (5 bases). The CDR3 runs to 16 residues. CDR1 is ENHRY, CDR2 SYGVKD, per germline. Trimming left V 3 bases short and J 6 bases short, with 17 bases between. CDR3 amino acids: CAISDISREASGELFF. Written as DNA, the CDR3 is TGTGCCATCAGTGATATTTCCAGGGAAGCCTCCGGGGAGCTGTTTTTT.

The CDR3 reads CASSFTGIGGELFF. CDR3 sequence (DNA): TGTGCCAGCAGCTTTACAGGGATAGGCGGGGAGCTGTTTTTT. The gene calls are TRBV7-9 and TRBJ2-2; D might be TRBD1 (6 bases). Germline V gives CDR1 SEHNR, CDR2 FQNEAQ (reference sequence). V was clipped by 3 bases and J by 7 bases, with 12 bases between them. CDR3 size: 14 residues.